Listed below are T cell receptor beta chains from one sample, sequenced in a study of blood T cell repertoires in COVID-19. This table comes from immunoSEQ multiplex PCR, and its TCRdb copy is limited to in-frame clones, with some not included. The sample shows 95,000 to 110,000 clones, roughly 90% of them seen only once. Specimen: peripheral blood. The receptor set was obtained from a human donor in a cohort sampled during active COVID-19. Both conserved end residues are part of each CDR3. A D gene is named only where the DNA matches it firmly. Clone size is stated in some rows and not others, as once, few, many or a class when expanded.

J gene: TRBJ1-2
clone size: once
V gene: TRBV6-5
D gene: TRBD1
CDR3 DNA: TGTGCCACCTCCGGGACAGGGCCTTATGGCTACACCTTC
CDR3 protein: CATSGTGPYGYTF

J gene: TRBJ2-5
clone size: .
V gene: TRBV4-3
D gene: TRBD2
CDR3 DNA: TGCGCCAGCAGCTCCGAAAGCGGGAGGCCGCTAGAAGAGACCCAGTACTTC
CDR3 protein: CASSSESGRPLEETQYF

J gene: TRBJ1-3
clone size: .
V gene: TRBV7-8
D gene: .
CDR3 DNA: TGTGCCAGCAGCTTAGGGGCAGTCTCTGGAAACACCATATATTTT
CDR3 protein: CASSLGAVSGNTIYF

J gene: TRBJ1-3
clone size: .
V gene: TRBV6-1
D gene: .
CDR3 DNA: TGTGCCAGCAGGACGGACACCTCTGGAAACACCATATATTTT
CDR3 protein: CASRTDTSGNTIYF

J gene: TRBJ2-7
clone size: .
V gene: TRBV28
D gene: TRBD2
CDR3 DNA: TGTGCCAGCAGTTTGGAGACTAGCGGGAGGGCCTTCTCCTACGAGCAGTACTTC
CDR3 protein: CASSLETSGRAFSYEQYF

J gene: TRBJ2-5
clone size: .
V gene: TRBV5-1
D gene: TRBD2
CDR3 DNA: TGCGCCAGCAGCTTACTAGCGAGGGAGACCCAGTACTTC
CDR3 protein: CASSLLARETQYF

J gene: TRBJ2-3
clone size: .
V gene: TRBV27
D gene: TRBD2
CDR3 DNA: TGTGCCAGCATGATGGGACTACCCTCGGATACGCAGTATTTT
CDR3 protein: CASMMGLPSDTQYF

J gene: TRBJ2-7
clone size: .
V gene: TRBV7-6
D gene: TRBD1
CDR3 DNA: TGTGCCAGTGGGGACAGGGGGCCGCTGGACTTC
CDR3 protein: CASGDRGPLDF

J gene: TRBJ2-1
clone size: .
V gene: TRBV19
D gene: TRBD1
CDR3 DNA: TGTGCCAGTAATATGGGACAGGGGGTCAGGTCCTACAATGAGCAGTTCTTC
CDR3 protein: CASNMGQGVRSYNEQFF

J gene: TRBJ2-7
clone size: .
V gene: TRBV7-8
D gene: .
CDR3 DNA: TGTGCCAGCAGCGCTCAACCTATCCCCTACGAGCAGTACTTC
CDR3 protein: CASSAQPIPYEQYF

J gene: TRBJ2-7
clone size: .
V gene: TRBV28
D gene: TRBD1
CDR3 DNA: TGTGCCAGCAGTTTTGACAGGGGGTTTTACGAGCAGTACTTC
CDR3 protein: CASSFDRGFYEQYF

J gene: TRBJ2-7
clone size: .
V gene: TRBV7-2
D gene: .
CDR3 DNA: TGTGCCAGCCAAAGGGGTCGGAGCTCCTACGAGCAGTACTTC
CDR3 protein: CASQRGRSSYEQYF

J gene: TRBJ2-7
clone size: .
V gene: TRBV27
D gene: .
CDR3 DNA: TGTGCCAGCAGTTTTCATGGGGCTCCCAACGAGCAGTACTTC
CDR3 protein: CASSFHGAPNEQYF

J gene: TRBJ2-1
clone size: .
V gene: TRBV2
D gene: .
CDR3 DNA: TGTGCCAGCAGTGAAGATCGGGACATCTCCTACAATGAGCAGTTCTTC
CDR3 protein: CASSEDRDISYNEQFF

J gene: TRBJ1-6
clone size: .
V gene: TRBV2
D gene: .
CDR3 DNA: TGTGCCAGCAGTGAGAAGGGGTTAGGTAATTCACCCCTCCACTTT
CDR3 protein: CASSEKGLGNSPLHF

J gene: TRBJ2-7
clone size: .
V gene: TRBV30
D gene: TRBD1
CDR3 DNA: TGTGCCTGGAGCGGGACAGGGTACGAGCAGTACTTC
CDR3 protein: CAWSGTGYEQYF

J gene: TRBJ2-1
clone size: .
V gene: TRBV19
D gene: TRBD1
CDR3 DNA: TGTGCCAGTAGCCTGACAGGGAGCTCCTACAATGAGCAGTTCTTC
CDR3 protein: CASSLTGSSYNEQFF

J gene: TRBJ2-7
clone size: .
V gene: TRBV6-5
D gene: TRBD2
CDR3 DNA: TGTGCCAGCAACGGTCGGGGGGGGCACGAGCAGTACTTC
CDR3 protein: CASNGRGGHEQYF

J gene: TRBJ1-2
clone size: .
V gene: TRBV27
D gene: TRBD1
CDR3 DNA: TGTGCCAGCAGTTTCTCCGGACAGGGCATATTTGGCTACACCTTC
CDR3 protein: CASSFSGQGIFGYTF

J gene: TRBJ1-5
clone size: .
V gene: TRBV6-6
D gene: .
CDR3 DNA: TGTGCCAGCAGTTTGAGCCGAGGGTCTGGTCAGCCCCAGCATTTT
CDR3 protein: CASSLSRGSGQPQHF

J gene: TRBJ1-1
clone size: .
V gene: TRBV18
D gene: .
CDR3 DNA: TGTGCCAGCTCACCACTCCAACAGGGCAAGGGAACTGAAGCTTTCTTT
CDR3 protein: CASSPLQQGKGTEAFF

J gene: TRBJ2-1
clone size: .
V gene: TRBV20-1
D gene: .
CDR3 DNA: TGCAGTGCTAGTCGGCGGGACTCCTACAATGAGCAGTTCTTC
CDR3 protein: CSASRRDSYNEQFF

J gene: TRBJ1-1
clone size: .
V gene: TRBV5-4
D gene: TRBD1
CDR3 DNA: TGTGCCAGCAGCTTTAGGGGGCGACAGACTGAAGCTTTCTTT
CDR3 protein: CASSFRGRQTEAFF

J gene: TRBJ1-2
clone size: .
V gene: TRBV12-3/TRBV12-4
D gene: .
CDR3 DNA: TGTGCCAGTGGGGCTGGGAACTATGGCTACACCTTC
CDR3 protein: CASGAGNYGYTF

J gene: TRBJ2-2
clone size: .
V gene: TRBV19
D gene: TRBD1
CDR3 DNA: TGTGCCAGCAGGCCGGACAGGGGTTTAGCCGGGGAGCTGTTTTTT
CDR3 protein: CASRPDRGLAGELFF

J gene: TRBJ1-5
clone size: .
V gene: TRBV6-5
D gene: .
CDR3 DNA: TGTGCCAGCAGTTATCGCAGGCCTAGCAATCAGCCCCAGCATTTT
CDR3 protein: CASSYRRPSNQPQHF

J gene: TRBJ2-1
clone size: .
V gene: TRBV5-5
D gene: TRBD2
CDR3 DNA: TGTGCCAGCAGCTCACTAAACCTAGCGGGAGGAGGCAATGAGCAGTTCTTC
CDR3 protein: CASSSLNLAGGGNEQFF

J gene: TRBJ1-2
clone size: .
V gene: TRBV7-9
D gene: .
CDR3 DNA: TGTGCCAGCAGCTACCCCGGCTATGGCTACACCTTC
CDR3 protein: CASSYPGYGYTF

J gene: TRBJ1-6
clone size: .
V gene: TRBV9
D gene: TRBD1
CDR3 DNA: TGTGCCAGCAGCGTAGCCGGGACAGGGGGCGATTTTCATAATTCACCCCTCCACTTT
CDR3 protein: CASSVAGTGGDFHNSPLHF

J gene: TRBJ2-1
clone size: .
V gene: TRBV7-9
D gene: .
CDR3 DNA: TGTGCCAGCAGCACACCCATAGCGAGCTCCTACAATGAGCAGTTCTTC
CDR3 protein: CASSTPIASSYNEQFF

J gene: TRBJ1-4
clone size: .
V gene: TRBV3-1/TRBV3-2
D gene: .
CDR3 DNA: TGTGCCAGCAGCCAAGATTTGGTAGCAACTAATGAAAAACTGTTTTTT
CDR3 protein: CASSQDLVATNEKLFF

J gene: TRBJ2-7
clone size: .
V gene: TRBV7-2
D gene: .
CDR3 DNA: TGTGCCAGCAACGTCGGGAGAGGTTTCTCCTACGAGCAGTACTTC
CDR3 protein: CASNVGRGFSYEQYF

J gene: TRBJ1-5
clone size: .
V gene: TRBV20-1
D gene: .
CDR3 DNA: TGCAGTGCTAGTTCAGAACGTCTAGGTCAGCCCCAGCATTTT
CDR3 protein: CSASSERLGQPQHF

J gene: TRBJ1-1
clone size: .
V gene: TRBV19
D gene: .
CDR3 DNA: TGTGCCAGTAGCCGCGGGTCGAACACTGAAGCTTTCTTT
CDR3 protein: CASSRGSNTEAFF

J gene: TRBJ2-1
clone size: .
V gene: TRBV29-1
D gene: TRBD1
CDR3 DNA: TGCAGCGTACGGGACAGGGGCTACAATGAGCAGTTCTTC
CDR3 protein: CSVRDRGYNEQFF

J gene: TRBJ2-7
clone size: .
V gene: TRBV18
D gene: .
CDR3 DNA: TGTGCCAGCTCACCCTTTGGTGAGGTTAGCTACGAGCAGTACTTC
CDR3 protein: CASSPFGEVSYEQYF

J gene: TRBJ2-3
clone size: .
V gene: TRBV10-2
D gene: .
CDR3 DNA: TGCGCCAGCAAGGGAGCTGGTGATACGCAGTATTTT
CDR3 protein: CASKGAGDTQYF

J gene: TRBJ2-3
clone size: .
V gene: TRBV5-1
D gene: TRBD1
CDR3 DNA: TGCGCCAGCAGCTTGGAGGGGGCGTCTGGAGATACGCAGTATTTT
CDR3 protein: CASSLEGASGDTQYF

J gene: TRBJ1-2
clone size: .
V gene: TRBV7-9
D gene: .
CDR3 DNA: TGTGCCAGCAGCCAAGCGGGAACTACTGTGGGAAACTATGGCTACACCTTC
CDR3 protein: CASSQAGTTVGNYGYTF

J gene: TRBJ1-1
clone size: .
V gene: TRBV5-8
D gene: .
CDR3 DNA: TGTGCCAGCAGCTTTCCCGGGGGGACTGAAGCTTTCTTT
CDR3 protein: CASSFPGGTEAFF

J gene: TRBJ1-5
clone size: .
V gene: TRBV4-3
D gene: .
CDR3 DNA: TGCGCCAGCGCCAACATCAGAGGCCAGCCCCAGCATTTT
CDR3 protein: CASANIRGQPQHF

J gene: TRBJ1-1
clone size: once
V gene: TRBV12-3/TRBV12-4
D gene: .
CDR3 DNA: TGTGCCAGCAGCCCGGCCGGGACAGAAGCTTTCTTT
CDR3 protein: CASSPAGTEAFF

J gene: TRBJ1-1
clone size: few
V gene: TRBV6-2/TRBV6-3
D gene: .
CDR3 DNA: TGTGCCAGCAGCCCCGGATGGGGCCTGCTTGGGGTCACTGAAGCTTTCTTT
CDR3 protein: CASSPGWGLLGVTEAFF

J gene: TRBJ2-1
clone size: .
V gene: TRBV25-1
D gene: TRBD2
CDR3 DNA: TGTGCCAGCAGTGGGTGGACTAGCGGGAGCTACAATGAGCAGTTCTTC
CDR3 protein: CASSGWTSGSYNEQFF

J gene: TRBJ2-7
clone size: .
V gene: TRBV18
D gene: TRBD2
CDR3 DNA: TGTGCCAGCTCACCGCGACTAGCGGGAGGCGAGCAGTACTTC
CDR3 protein: CASSPRLAGGEQYF

J gene: TRBJ1-1
clone size: .
V gene: TRBV6-5
D gene: .
CDR3 DNA: TGTGCCAGCAGTTACTCGGTACGGTACACTGAAGCTTTCTTT
CDR3 protein: CASSYSVRYTEAFF

J gene: TRBJ2-7
clone size: .
V gene: TRBV11-3
D gene: TRBD1
CDR3 DNA: TGTGCCAGCAGCTCAGGACAGGGCTACGAGCAGTACTTC
CDR3 protein: CASSSGQGYEQYF

J gene: TRBJ2-1
clone size: .
V gene: TRBV7-8
D gene: .
CDR3 DNA: TGTGCCAGCAGCGAGGGACTCCGCTACAATGAGCAGTTCTTC
CDR3 protein: CASSEGLRYNEQFF

J gene: TRBJ2-1
clone size: .
V gene: TRBV5-4
D gene: TRBD2
CDR3 DNA: TGTGCCAGCAGCTTGGGTGCGGCGGGGGTTGACAATGAGCAGTTCTTC
CDR3 protein: CASSLGAAGVDNEQFF